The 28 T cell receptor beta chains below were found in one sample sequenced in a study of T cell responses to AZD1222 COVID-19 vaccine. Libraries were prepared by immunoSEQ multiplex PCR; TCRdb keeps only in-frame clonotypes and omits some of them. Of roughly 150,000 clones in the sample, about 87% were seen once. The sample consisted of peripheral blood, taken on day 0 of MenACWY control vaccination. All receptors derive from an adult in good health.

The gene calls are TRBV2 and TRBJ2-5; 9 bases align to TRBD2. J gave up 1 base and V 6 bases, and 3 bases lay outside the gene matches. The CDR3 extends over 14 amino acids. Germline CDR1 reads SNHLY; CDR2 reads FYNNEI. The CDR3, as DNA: TGTGCCAGCAGGGATAGCGGGGGCCAAGAGACCCAGTACTTC. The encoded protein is CASRDSGGQETQYF.

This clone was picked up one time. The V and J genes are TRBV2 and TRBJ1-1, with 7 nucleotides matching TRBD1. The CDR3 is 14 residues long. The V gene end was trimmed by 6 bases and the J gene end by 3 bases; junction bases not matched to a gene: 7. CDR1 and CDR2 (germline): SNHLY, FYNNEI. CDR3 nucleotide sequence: TGTGCCAGCAGGAGGGGGCGGCCGGACACTGAAGCTTTCTTT. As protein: CASRRGRPDTEAFF.

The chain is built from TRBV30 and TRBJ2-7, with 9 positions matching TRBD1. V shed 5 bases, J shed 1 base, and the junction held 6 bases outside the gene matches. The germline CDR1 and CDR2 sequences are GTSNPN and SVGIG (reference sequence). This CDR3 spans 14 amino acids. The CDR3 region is CAWCRQGGSYEQYF. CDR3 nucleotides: TGTGCCTGGTGCCGACAGGGGGGATCCTACGAGCAGTACTTC.

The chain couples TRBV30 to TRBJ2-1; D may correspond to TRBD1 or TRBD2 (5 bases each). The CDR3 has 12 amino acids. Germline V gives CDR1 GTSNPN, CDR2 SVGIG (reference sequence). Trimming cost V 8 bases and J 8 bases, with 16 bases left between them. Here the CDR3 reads CARGRLRDEQFF. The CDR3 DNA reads TGTGCCAGGGGACGCCTGAGGGATGAGCAGTTCTTC.

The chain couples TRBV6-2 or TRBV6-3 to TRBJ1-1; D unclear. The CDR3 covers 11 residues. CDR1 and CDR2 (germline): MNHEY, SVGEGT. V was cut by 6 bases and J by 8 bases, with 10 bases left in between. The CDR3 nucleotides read TGTGCCAGCAGCGGCTCGTGGGAAGCTTTCTTT. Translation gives CASSGSWEAFF.

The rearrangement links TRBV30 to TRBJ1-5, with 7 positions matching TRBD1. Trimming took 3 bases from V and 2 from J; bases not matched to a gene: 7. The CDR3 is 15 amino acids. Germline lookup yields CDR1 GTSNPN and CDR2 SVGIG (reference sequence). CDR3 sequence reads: CAWSQGVRGNQPQHF. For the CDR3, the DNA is TGTGCCTGGAGCCAGGGGGTCAGGGGCAATCAGCCCCAGCATTTT.

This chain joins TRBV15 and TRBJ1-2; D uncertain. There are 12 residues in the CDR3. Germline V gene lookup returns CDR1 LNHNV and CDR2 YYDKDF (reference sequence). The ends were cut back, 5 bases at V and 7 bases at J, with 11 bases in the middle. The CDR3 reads CATSQALGGYTF. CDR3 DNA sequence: TGTGCCACCAGCCAAGCCCTGGGTGGCTACACCTTC. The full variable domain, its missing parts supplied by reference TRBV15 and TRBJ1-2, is DAMVIQNPRYQVTQFGKPVTLSCSQTLNHNVMYWYQQKSSQAPKLLFHYYDKDFNNEADTPDNFQSRRPNTSFCFLDIRSPGLGDTAMYLCATSQALGGYTFGSGTRLTVV.

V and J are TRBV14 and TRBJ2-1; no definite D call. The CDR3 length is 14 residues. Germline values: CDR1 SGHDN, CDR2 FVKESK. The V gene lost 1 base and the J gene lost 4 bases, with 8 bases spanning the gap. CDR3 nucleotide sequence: TGTGCCAGCAGCCAAGTCGGCACTTACAATGAGCAGTTCTTC. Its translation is CASSQVGTYNEQFF.

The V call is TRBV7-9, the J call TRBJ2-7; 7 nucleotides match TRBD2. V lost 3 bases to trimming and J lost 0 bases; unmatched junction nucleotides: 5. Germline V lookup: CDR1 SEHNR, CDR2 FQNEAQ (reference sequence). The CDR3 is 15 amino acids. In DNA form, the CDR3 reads TGTGCCAGCAGCTTCGGGGACTACGACTCCTACGAGCAGTACTTC. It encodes CASSFGDYDSYEQYF.

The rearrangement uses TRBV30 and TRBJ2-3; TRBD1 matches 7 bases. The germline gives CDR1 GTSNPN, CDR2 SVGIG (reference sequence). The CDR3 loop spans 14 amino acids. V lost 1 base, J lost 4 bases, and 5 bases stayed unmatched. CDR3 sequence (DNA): TGTGCCTGGAGTGCTGACAGGGTCCCAGATACGCAGTATTTT. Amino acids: CAWSADRVPDTQYF. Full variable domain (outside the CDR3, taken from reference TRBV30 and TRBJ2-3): SQTIHQWPATLVQPVGSPLSLECTVEGTSNPNLYWYRQAAGRGLQLLFYSVGIGQISSEVPQNLSASRPQDRQFILSSKKLLLSDSGFYLCAWSADRVPDTQYFGPGTRLTVL.

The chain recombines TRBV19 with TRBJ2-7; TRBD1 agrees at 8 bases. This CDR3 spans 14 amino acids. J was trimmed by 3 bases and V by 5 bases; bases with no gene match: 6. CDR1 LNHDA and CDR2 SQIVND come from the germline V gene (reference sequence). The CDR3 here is CASSARGQGYEQYF. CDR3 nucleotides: TGTGCCAGTAGTGCCCGAGGACAGGGCTACGAGCAGTACTTC.

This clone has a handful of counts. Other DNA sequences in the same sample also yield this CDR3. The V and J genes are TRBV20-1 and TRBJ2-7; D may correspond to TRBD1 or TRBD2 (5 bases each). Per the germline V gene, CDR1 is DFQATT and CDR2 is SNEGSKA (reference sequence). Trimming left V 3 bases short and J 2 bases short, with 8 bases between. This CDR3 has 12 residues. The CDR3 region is CSASEGPYEQYF. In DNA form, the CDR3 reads TGCAGTGCTAGTGAGGGACCCTACGAGCAGTACTTC.

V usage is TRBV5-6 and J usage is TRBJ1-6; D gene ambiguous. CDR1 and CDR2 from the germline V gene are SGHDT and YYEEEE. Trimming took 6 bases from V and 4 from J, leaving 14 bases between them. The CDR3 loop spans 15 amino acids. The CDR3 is CASTPLFKYNSPLHF. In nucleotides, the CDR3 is TGTGCCAGCACCCCTCTTTTCAAGTATAATTCACCCCTCCACTTT. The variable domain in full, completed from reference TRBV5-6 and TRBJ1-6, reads DAGVTQSPTHLIKTRGQQVTLRCSPKSGHDTVSWYQQALGQGPQFIFQYYEEEERQRGNFPDRFSGHQFPNYSSELNVNALLLGDSALYLCASTPLFKYNSPLHFGNGTRLTVT.

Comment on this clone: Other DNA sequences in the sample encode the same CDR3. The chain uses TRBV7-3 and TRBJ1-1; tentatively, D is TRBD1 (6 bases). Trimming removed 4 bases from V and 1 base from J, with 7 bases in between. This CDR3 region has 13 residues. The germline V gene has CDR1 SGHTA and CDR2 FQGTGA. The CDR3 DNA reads TGTGCCAGCAGCTCGGACAGGAACACTGAAGCTTTCTTT. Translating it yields CASSSDRNTEAFF.

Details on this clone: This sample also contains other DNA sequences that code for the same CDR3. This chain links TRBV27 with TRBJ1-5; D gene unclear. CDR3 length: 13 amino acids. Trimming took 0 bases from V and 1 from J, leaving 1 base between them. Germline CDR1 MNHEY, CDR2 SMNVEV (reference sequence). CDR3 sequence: CASSLSSNQPQHF. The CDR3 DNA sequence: TGTGCCAGCAGTTTATCGAGCAATCAGCCCCAGCATTTT.

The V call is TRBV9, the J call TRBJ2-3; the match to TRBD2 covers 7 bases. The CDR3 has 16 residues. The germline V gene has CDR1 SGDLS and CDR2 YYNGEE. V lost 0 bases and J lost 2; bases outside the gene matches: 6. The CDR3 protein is CASSVVEGGITDTQYF. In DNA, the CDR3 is TGTGCCAGCAGCGTAGTCGAGGGAGGGATCACAGATACGCAGTATTTT.

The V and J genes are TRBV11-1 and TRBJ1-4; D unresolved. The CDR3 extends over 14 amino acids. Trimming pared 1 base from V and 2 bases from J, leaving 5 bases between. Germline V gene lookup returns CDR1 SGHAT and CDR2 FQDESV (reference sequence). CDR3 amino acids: CASSLEATNEKLFF. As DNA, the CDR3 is TGTGCCAGCAGCTTAGAGGCGACTAATGAAAAACTGTTTTTT.

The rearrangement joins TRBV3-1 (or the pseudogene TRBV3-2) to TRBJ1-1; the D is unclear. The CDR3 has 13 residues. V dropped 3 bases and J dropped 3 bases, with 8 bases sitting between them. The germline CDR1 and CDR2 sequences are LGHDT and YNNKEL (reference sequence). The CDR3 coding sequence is TGTGCCAGCAGCCACCCTCCGGACACTGAAGCTTTCTTT. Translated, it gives CASSHPPDTEAFF.

In DNA form, the CDR3 reads TGTGCCAGTAGTTCGGGACAGGTTTCGTCCTATAATTCACCCCTCCACTTT. Protein product: CASSSGQVSSYNSPLHF. The chain links TRBV19 to TRBJ1-6; 8 bases align to TRBD1. Trimming took 5 bases from V and 1 from J; bases not matched to a gene: 7. The CDR3 is 17 amino acids. The germline gives CDR1 LNHDA, CDR2 SQIVND (reference sequence).

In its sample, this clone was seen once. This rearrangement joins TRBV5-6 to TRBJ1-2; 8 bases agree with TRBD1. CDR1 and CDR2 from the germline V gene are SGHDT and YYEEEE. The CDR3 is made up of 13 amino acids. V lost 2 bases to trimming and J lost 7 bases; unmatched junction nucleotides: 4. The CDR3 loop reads CASSFDRGTGYTF. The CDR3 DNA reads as TGTGCCAGCAGCTTTGACAGGGGAACTGGCTACACCTTC.

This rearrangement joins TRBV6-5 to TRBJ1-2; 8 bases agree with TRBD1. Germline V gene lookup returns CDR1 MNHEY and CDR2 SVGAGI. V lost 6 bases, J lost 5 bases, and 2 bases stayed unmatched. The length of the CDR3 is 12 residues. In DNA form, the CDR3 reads TGTGCCAGCAGGCGACAGGGGTATGGCTACACCTTC. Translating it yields CASRRQGYGYTF.

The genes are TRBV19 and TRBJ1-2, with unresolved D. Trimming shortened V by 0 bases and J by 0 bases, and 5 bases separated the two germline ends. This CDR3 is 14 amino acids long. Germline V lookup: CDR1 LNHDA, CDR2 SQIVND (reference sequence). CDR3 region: CASSIDPTNYGYTF. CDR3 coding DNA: TGTGCCAGTAGTATAGATCCCACTAACTATGGCTACACCTTC.

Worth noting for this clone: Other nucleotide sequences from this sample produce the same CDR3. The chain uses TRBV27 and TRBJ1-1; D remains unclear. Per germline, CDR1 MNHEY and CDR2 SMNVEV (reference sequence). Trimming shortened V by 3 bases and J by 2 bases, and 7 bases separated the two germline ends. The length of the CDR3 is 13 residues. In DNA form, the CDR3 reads TGTGCCAGCAGTTTGCAAGGAAACACTGAAGCTTTCTTT. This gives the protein CASSLQGNTEAFF.

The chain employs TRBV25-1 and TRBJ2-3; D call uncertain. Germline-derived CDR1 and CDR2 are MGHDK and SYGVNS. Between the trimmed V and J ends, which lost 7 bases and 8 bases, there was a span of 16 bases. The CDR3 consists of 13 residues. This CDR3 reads CASTWMSSRTQYF. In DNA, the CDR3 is TGTGCCAGCACCTGGATGAGCAGCCGTACGCAGTATTTT. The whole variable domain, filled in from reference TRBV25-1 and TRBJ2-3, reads EADIYQTPRYLVIGTGKKITLECSQTMGHDKMYWYQQDPGMELHLIHYSYGVNSTEKGDLSSESTVSRIRTEHFPLTLESARPSHTSQYLCASTWMSSRTQYFGPGTRLTVL.

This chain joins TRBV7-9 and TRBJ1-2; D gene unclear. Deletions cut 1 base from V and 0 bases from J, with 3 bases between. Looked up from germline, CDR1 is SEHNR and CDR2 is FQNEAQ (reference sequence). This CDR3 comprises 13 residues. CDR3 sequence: CASSLGTNYGYTF. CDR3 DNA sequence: TGTGCCAGCAGCTTAGGGACTAACTATGGCTACACCTTC. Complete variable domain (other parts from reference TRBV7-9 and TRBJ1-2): DTGVSQNPRHKITKRGQNVTFRCDPISEHNRLYWYRQTLGQGPEFLTYFQNEAQLEKSRLLSDRFSAERPKGSFSTLEIQRTEQGDSAMYLCASSLGTNYGYTFGSGTRLTVV.

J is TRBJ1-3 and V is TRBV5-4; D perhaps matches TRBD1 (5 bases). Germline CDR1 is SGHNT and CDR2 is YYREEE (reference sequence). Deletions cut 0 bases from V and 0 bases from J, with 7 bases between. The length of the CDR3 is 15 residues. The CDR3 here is CASSLVGGSGNTIYF. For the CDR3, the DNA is TGTGCCAGCAGCTTGGTTGGGGGCTCTGGAAACACCATATATTTT. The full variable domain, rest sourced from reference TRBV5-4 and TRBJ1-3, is ETGVTQSPTHLIKTRGQQVTLRCSSQSGHNTVSWYQQALGQGPQFIFQYYREEENGRGNFPPRFSGLQFPNYSSELNVNALELDDSALYLCASSLVGGSGNTIYFGEGSWLTVV.

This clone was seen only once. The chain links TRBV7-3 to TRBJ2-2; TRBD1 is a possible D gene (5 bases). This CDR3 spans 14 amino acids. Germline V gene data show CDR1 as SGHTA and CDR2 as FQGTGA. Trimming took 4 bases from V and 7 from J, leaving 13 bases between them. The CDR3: CASSSQGVGGELFF. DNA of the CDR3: TGTGCCAGCAGCTCCCAGGGTGTGGGCGGGGAGCTGTTTTTT.

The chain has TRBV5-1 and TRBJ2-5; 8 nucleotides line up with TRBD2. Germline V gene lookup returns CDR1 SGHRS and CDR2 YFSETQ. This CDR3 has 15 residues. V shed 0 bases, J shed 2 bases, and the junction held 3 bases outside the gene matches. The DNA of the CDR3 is TGCGCCAGCAGCTTGGTAGCGGGGAGGCAAGAGACCCAGTACTTC. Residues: CASSLVAGRQETQYF.